This T cell receptor beta chain is drawn from a study of OX40 agonist ivuxolimab in advanced cancers. Study in general: The patients received agonistic anti-OX40 (CD134) antibody ivuxolimab. Recorded diagnoses for dose-escalation patients were hepatocellular carcinoma, melanoma, renal cell or head and neck cancer. Three dose-escalation patients had partial responses: one with hepatocellular carcinoma and two with cutaneous melanoma.

Enrollment shut out patients with autoimmune disease history or systemic immunosuppression. Some clones are missing from TCRdb's copy, which holds only in-frame ones; the method was immunoSEQ multiplex PCR. The repertoire consists of some 48,000 clones, with about 81% occurring once and the leading ten covering 7.3%. With 5 bases removed from V and 4 bases from J, the gap between germline ends came to 14 bases. The CDR3 extends over 14 amino acids. Germline V gene data show CDR1 as SEHNR and CDR2 as FQNEAQ (reference sequence). The sample here was CD4+ or CD8+ T cells sorted from blood, taken in a trial of the OX40 agonist ivuxolimab. This TCR came from an adult with an advanced solid tumor such as melanoma, head and neck, liver or kidney cancer. The chain couples TRBV7-9 to TRBJ1-1; D call uncertain. The CDR3 bases are TGTGCCAGCAGCCCTTCCGGGTCGGGCACTGAAGCTTTCTTT. This codes for CASSPSGSGTEAFF.